This entry lists 27 T cell receptor beta chains sequenced from one sample in a study of radiotherapy plus CTLA-4 blockade in lung cancer. Some clones are missing from TCRdb's copy, which holds only in-frame ones; the method was immunoSEQ multiplex PCR. The sample lists more than 50,000 clones, 70% to 80% occurring once. The source was peripheral blood, collected from a patient treated with radiotherapy plus ipilimumab. All receptors derive from a human donor with non-small cell lung cancer who had a complete response to radiotherapy plus ipilimumab.

The rearrangement links TRBV30 to TRBJ1-5; TRBD1 matches at 8 bases. CDR3 length equals 15 residues. Germline assignment: CDR1 GTSNPN and CDR2 SVGIG (reference sequence). The V and J ends lost 5 bases and 2 bases, in that order; junction bases with no gene match: 8. CDR3 region: CAWADRGAGNQPQHF. CDR3 nucleotide sequence: TGTGCCTGGGCCGACAGGGGAGCGGGCAATCAGCCCCAGCATTTT.

J is TRBJ1-5 and V is TRBV29-1; D unresolved. Germline lookup yields CDR1 SQVTM and CDR2 ANQGSEA. V lost 0 bases and J lost 6, with 9 bases in between. This CDR3 comprises 13 residues. As DNA, the CDR3 is TGCAGCGTTGAAGAGGGTCGCGGTCAGCCCCAGCATTTT. Protein: CSVEEGRGQPQHF.

A remark on this clone: The same CDR3 arises from other DNA sequences in this sample as well. The chain couples TRBV18 to TRBJ1-2, with a weak D call TRBD1 (6 bases). Germline CDR1 KGHSH, CDR2 LQKENI. The V end lost 2 bases, the J end lost 6 bases, and 10 bases lay between the germline ends. There are 13 residues in the CDR3. CDR3 in amino acids: CASSPGGWDGYTF. The CDR3 DNA reads as TGTGCCAGCTCACCAGGGGGCTGGGATGGCTACACCTTC.

The table lists this clone with a few counts. The chain joins TRBV7-9 to TRBJ2-7; D is ambiguous. V gave up 3 bases and J gave up 5 bases, with 8 bases separating them. The CDR3 contains 12 residues. In germline, CDR1 is SEHNR, CDR2 FQNEAQ (reference sequence). The CDR3 bases are TGTGCCAGCAGCTTTCCGAGCGACGAGCAGTACTTC. Amino acid sequence: CASSFPSDEQYF.

V and J are TRBV18 and TRBJ2-7, with TRBD2 as a possible D gene (5 bases). Trimming removed 2 bases from V and 1 base from J, with 15 bases in between. Germline CDR1 is KGHSH and CDR2 is LQKENI. The CDR3 has 16 residues. The CDR3 nucleotides read TGTGCCAGCTCACCAACTGTACACTCGGGGTCCTACGAGCAGTACTTC. As protein: CASSPTVHSGSYEQYF.

Of note for this clone: Because the CDR3's place on the DNA is in doubt, the DNA is left out and the CDR3 is given as listed by TCRdb. This CDR3 reads CASSPLRAGELFF. The chain carries TRBV27 and TRBJ2-2; TRBD2, the D gene given by the table, was not confirmed from the DNA. The CDR3 totals 13 residues, both ends included. Per germline, CDR1 MNHEY and CDR2 SMNVEV (reference sequence).

V is TRBV7-2 and J is TRBJ1-2; 7 bases agree with TRBD1. V lost 5 bases, J lost 8 bases, and 5 bases stayed unmatched. This CDR3 region has 12 residues. CDR1 and CDR2 from the germline V gene are SGHTA and FQGNSA. Written as DNA, the CDR3 is TGTGCCAGCAGCGGGCAACAGGGGGGCTACACCTTC. Protein product: CASSGQQGGYTF.

This clone was recorded a few times. The chain recombines TRBV7-2 with TRBJ2-7; D not certain. Germline V gene sequence: CDR1 SGHTA, CDR2 FQGNSA. Trimming removed 6 bases at V and 2 bases at J, with 8 bases between. This CDR3 contains 12 residues. The CDR3 reads CASSIETYEQYF. CDR3 nucleotide sequence: TGTGCCAGCAGTATAGAAACCTACGAGCAGTACTTC.

The chain combines TRBV11-2 with TRBJ1-1, with D tentatively TRBD1 (5 bases). CDR3 size: 15 residues. Trimming stripped 2 bases from V and 1 base from J, with 11 bases between. Germline V gene data show CDR1 as SGHAT and CDR2 as FQNNGV. DNA for the CDR3: TGTGCCAGCAGCTTAATTAGGGGCCGGAACACTGAAGCTTTCTTT. Amino acids: CASSLIRGRNTEAFF. Full variable domain (remainder filled in from reference TRBV11-2 and TRBJ1-1): EAGVAQSPRYKIIEKRQSVAFWCNPISGHATLYWYQQILGQGPKLLIQFQNNGVVDDSQLPKDRFSAERLKGVDSTLKIQPAKLEDSAVYLCASSLIRGRNTEAFFGQGTRLTVV.

A remark on this clone: Within the sample, other DNA sequences also encode this same CDR3. The chain is built from TRBV6-4 and TRBJ1-5, with D possibly matching TRBD1 (6 bases). Germline loops: CDR1 MRHNA, CDR2 SNTAGT. The CDR3 is made up of 16 amino acids. The V end lost 5 bases, the J end lost 1 base, and 15 bases lay between the germline ends. CDR3 DNA: TGTGCCAGCAGTTATGACAGGACATACAGCAATCAGCCCCAGCATTTT. Its protein product is CASSYDRTYSNQPQHF.

This chain uses TRBV6-5 with TRBJ2-7, with TRBD1 identical over 7 bases. The V segment lost 0 bases and the J segment 12 bases; nucleotides outside the gene matches: 5. The length of the CDR3 is 12 residues. Germline V gene data show CDR1 as MNHEY and CDR2 as SVGAGI. The CDR3 reads CASSYSGQTMYF. CDR3 sequence (DNA): TGTGCCAGCAGTTACTCGGGACAGACTATGTACTTC.

V usage is TRBV18 and J usage is TRBJ1-1; D may be TRBD1 (6 bases). Germline V CDR1 and CDR2: KGHSH, LQKENI. The CDR3 consists of 17 residues. V lost 3 bases and J lost 1, with 18 bases in between. This chain's CDR3 is CASSPSRGMAPNTEAFF. As DNA, the CDR3 is TGTGCCAGCTCACCCTCCAGGGGAATGGCCCCGAACACTGAAGCTTTCTTT. Supplemented by reference TRBV18 and TRBJ1-1, the full variable domain reads NAGVMQNPRHLVRRRGQEARLRCSPMKGHSHVYWYRQLPEEGLKFMVYLQKENIIDESGMPKERFSAEFPKEGPSILRIQQVVRGDSAAYFCASSPSRGMAPNTEAFFGQGTRLTVV.

The chain is built from TRBV25-1 and TRBJ2-1, with 11 bases aligning to TRBD2. V was clipped by 3 bases and J by 10 bases; unmatched bases: 11. Germline values: CDR1 MGHDK, CDR2 SYGVNS. The CDR3 loop spans 16 amino acids. CDR3 loop: CASSDTSGGPYGEQFF. Here the CDR3 DNA reads TGTGCCAGCAGTGATACTAGCGGGGGACCTTACGGGGAGCAGTTCTTC.

The table lists this clone with many counts. The chain uses TRBV6-6 and TRBJ1-5, with D perhaps matching TRBD1 (5 bases). There are 14 residues in the CDR3. The germline V and J ends were trimmed by 10 bases and 0 bases, with 13 bases remaining between them. Germline assignment: CDR1 MNHNY and CDR2 SVGAGI (reference sequence). The DNA for the CDR3 is TGTGCCATTAAGGGACTAAATAGCAATCAGCCCCAGCATTTT. It encodes CAIKGLNSNQPQHF.

This clone was detected a few times. The chain employs TRBV28 and TRBJ2-3, with a tentative D call TRBD1 (6 bases). The ends were cut back, 7 bases at V and 4 bases at J, with 15 bases in the middle. The germline gives CDR1 MDHEN, CDR2 SYDVKM. The CDR3 contains 14 residues. The CDR3 DNA sequence: TGTGCCAGCACGGAGGCAGGGGTCGCAGATACGCAGTATTTT. This encodes CASTEAGVADTQYF.

V gene TRBV7-6 combines with J gene TRBJ1-5, with 7 bases lining up with TRBD1. Trimming removed 2 bases from V and 4 bases from J; junction bases left unmatched: 2. Germline lookup yields CDR1 SGHVS and CDR2 FNYEAQ. The CDR3 is 14 residues long. The CDR3 sequence: CASSLWDRNQPQHF. The DNA for the CDR3 is TGTGCCAGCAGCTTATGGGACAGAAATCAGCCCCAGCATTTT. Full variable domain (remainder filled in from reference TRBV7-6 and TRBJ1-5): GAGVSQSPRYKVTKRGQDVALRCDPISGHVSLYWYRQALGQGPEFLTYFNYEAQQDKSGLPNDRFSAERPEGSISTLTIQRTEQRDSAMYRCASSLWDRNQPQHFGDGTRLSIL.

This sequence joins TRBV5-1 and TRBJ2-1; 8 bases fit TRBD2. V lost 0 bases, J lost 8 bases, and 7 bases stayed unmatched. The CDR3 contains 15 residues. Germline V gene sequence: CDR1 SGHRS, CDR2 YFSETQ. CDR3 in amino acids: CASSLGGLGRHEQFF. CDR3 DNA: TGCGCCAGCAGCTTGGGGGGACTAGGTCGGCATGAGCAGTTCTTC. Full variable domain (remainder filled in from reference TRBV5-1 and TRBJ2-1): KAGVTQTPRYLIKTRGQQVTLSCSPISGHRSVSWYQQTPGQGLQFLFEYFSETQRNKGNFPGRFSGRQFSNSRSEMNVSTLELGDSALYLCASSLGGLGRHEQFFGPGTRLTVL.

The chain links TRBV2 to TRBJ2-4; D remains ambiguous. V was pared by 4 bases and J by 0 bases, with 10 bases between. This CDR3 is 15 amino acids long. CDR1 SNHLY and CDR2 FYNNEI come from the germline V gene. CDR3 amino acids: CASSAESLAKNIQYF. The CDR3 DNA reads as TGTGCCAGCAGTGCCGAGTCACTAGCCAAAAACATTCAGTACTTC.

In its sample, this clone is large. The chain uses TRBV7-9 and TRBJ2-7; 9 nucleotides line up with TRBD2. Germline values: CDR1 SEHNR, CDR2 FQNEAQ (reference sequence). V dropped 5 bases and J dropped 7; count of bases not matched to a gene: 15. CDR3 length equals 16 residues. This CDR3 is CASSPDEAGGTLEQYF. In DNA, the CDR3 is TGTGCCAGCAGCCCAGACGAGGCGGGGGGGACCCTGGAGCAGTACTTC.

The rearrangement links TRBV19 to TRBJ1-3; D is undetermined. Germline values: CDR1 LNHDA, CDR2 SQIVND (reference sequence). The ends were cut back, 9 bases at V and 0 bases at J, with 9 bases in the middle. The CDR3 sequence is 13 residues long. The DNA for the CDR3 is TGTGCCAGCAGGCTGTCCTCTGGAAACACCATATATTTT. Protein product: CASRLSSGNTIYF.

This clone appeared a few times. The chain couples TRBV30 to TRBJ2-7, with TRBD1 matching over 7 bases. CDR1 is GTSNPN, CDR2 SVGIG, per germline (reference sequence). The CDR3 loop spans 15 amino acids. Unmatched junction bases numbered 9, after V lost 1 base and J lost 3 bases. This CDR3 reads CAWSDDRDSFYEQYF. The CDR3 DNA is TGTGCCTGGAGTGACGATAGGGACAGCTTCTACGAGCAGTACTTC.

This chain connects TRBV28 to TRBJ2-7, with TRBD1 matching 9 bases. CDR1 is MDHEN and CDR2 is SYDVKM in the germline V gene. The CDR3 runs to 14 residues. The CDR3 nucleotides read TGTGCTATCGCAGGGGGGACAGGGAGGCGAGAGCAGTACTTC. Translating gives CAIAGGTGRREQYF.

The genes are TRBV9 and TRBJ2-7; 8 nucleotides agree with TRBD1. CDR1 and CDR2 from the germline V gene are SGDLS and YYNGEE. J gave up 4 bases and V 3 bases, and 12 bases lay outside the gene matches. This CDR3 is 16 amino acids long. CDR3 DNA: TGTGCCAGCAGCGAAGGCCAGGGGGCGCTTACGTACGAGCAGTACTTC. Its translation: CASSEGQGALTYEQYF.

The chain joins TRBV7-9 to TRBJ2-3, with 9 bases identical to TRBD2. Trimming cost V 3 bases and J 4 bases; bases outside gene matches: 8. Per germline, CDR1 SEHNR and CDR2 FQNEAQ (reference sequence). There are 16 residues in the CDR3. For the CDR3, the DNA is TGTGCCAGCAGCTTGGGGCCAGCGGGGGGCCCAGATACGCAGTATTTT. Translation gives CASSLGPAGGPDTQYF.

The chain employs TRBV7-3 and TRBJ2-5; D is uncertain. Per the germline V gene, CDR1 is SGHTA and CDR2 is FQGTGA. CDR3 length: 13 residues. The V and J ends lost 2 bases and 7 bases respectively, with 11 bases between them. The CDR3 loop reads CASSLSGVGTQYF. For the CDR3, the DNA is TGTGCCAGCAGCTTATCAGGCGTAGGGACCCAGTACTTC.

The gene calls are TRBV28 and TRBJ2-7, with 7 positions matching TRBD2. Per the germline V gene, CDR1 is MDHEN and CDR2 is SYDVKM. The trim removed 4 bases at V and 4 bases at J, leaving 4 bases unmatched. CDR3 length: 13 residues. The CDR3 reads CASSSSGAYEQYF. As DNA, the CDR3 is TGTGCCAGCAGTTCCAGCGGGGCTTACGAGCAGTACTTC.

V is TRBV7-8 and J is TRBJ2-7; D is possibly TRBD1 (6 bases). This CDR3 spans 15 amino acids. From germline, CDR1 is SGHVS and CDR2 FQNEAQ. V shed 4 bases and J shed 5 bases, with 18 bases lying between them. Here the CDR3 reads CASSYRTDYSNEQYF. CDR3 coding DNA: TGTGCCAGCAGCTACCGGACAGATTACTCGAACGAGCAGTACTTC.